Sequencing of this T cell receptor (beta chain) was carried out in a study of beta chain features in type 1 diabetes. Whole-study results and caveats: When Type 1 diabetes patients were examined, their TCRB CDR3s proved moderately but significantly shorter in all four CD4+ subsets.

Cells sorted by CD45RO/CCR7/CD25/CD127/CD95/CD27 comprised CD4+ naive, central memory, regulatory and stem cell-like memory cells. Expressed TCRB transcripts were sequenced after all isolated RNA was converted to cDNA. The table came from immunoSEQ multiplex PCR; TCRdb's copy has only in-frame clones and leaves some out. The sample records more than 250,000 clones, 20% being singletons. This clone was found a few times. No antigen is known for it. Germline V gene data show CDR1 as SEHNR and CDR2 as FQNEAQ (reference sequence). This CDR3 has 14 amino acids. The V and J ends lost 5 bases and 7 bases, in that order; junction bases with no gene match: 10.

The receptor's source is a woman aged 40 to 50 with type 1 diabetes. What was sequenced was naive CD4+ T cells from blood. The V and J genes are TRBV7-9 and TRBJ2-7; 8 bases fit TRBD1. This CDR3 reads CASSTRTGMGEQYF. The CDR3 coding sequence is TGTGCCAGCAGCACACGGACAGGGATGGGGGAGCAGTACTTC.